The 28 T cell receptor beta chains in this list originate from one sample, sequenced in a study of T cells after yellow fever vaccination. One entry per CDR3 protein results from TCRdb running MiXCR on the 5' RACE reads. This table has around 27,000 distinct CDR3 sequences, 4.4% appearing once. This sample comprised CD8+ T cells sorted from PBMCs, obtained 5 days after the yellow fever booster vaccination. The origin of the receptors is a man aged 30 to 39 who received the YFV17D yellow fever vaccine.

In its sample, this clonotype was seen many times. J is TRBJ2-3 and V is TRBV6-4; perhaps TRBD2 as D (6 bases). Germline values: CDR1 MRHNA, CDR2 SNTAGT. Deletions cut 2 bases from V and 0 bases from J, with 6 bases between. This CDR3 has 14 residues. Here the CDR3 reads CASSDSGSTDTQYF. DNA of the CDR3: TGTGCCAGCAGTGACAGCGGGAGCACAGATACGCAGTATTTT.

This clonotype was counted many times. This rearrangement joins TRBV6-1 to TRBJ2-1; D possibly uses TRBD1 or TRBD2 (6 bases each). V was pared by 4 bases and J by 3 bases, with 10 bases between. Germline V gene sequence: CDR1 MNHNS, CDR2 SASEGT. The CDR3 runs 14 residues. CDR3 nucleotide sequence: TGTGCCAGCAGTGCACAGGGAGGCTACAATGAGCAGTTCTTC. It specifies CASSAQGGYNEQFF.

Ten or more counts support this clonotype. The chain joins TRBV6-5 to TRBJ2-2; D is perhaps TRBD1 or TRBD2 (5 bases each). Trimming left V 8 bases short and J 1 base short, with 11 bases between. The CDR3 loop spans 14 amino acids. From germline, CDR1 is MNHEY and CDR2 SVGAGI. The CDR3 here is CASLEGLNTGELFF. CDR3 sequence (DNA): TGTGCCAGCCTCGAGGGGCTGAACACCGGGGAGCTGTTTTTT.

The table lists this clonotype with many counts. The CDR3 bases are TGTGCCAGCAGCCAAGATTTGGGGTTGGGGAACACTGAAGCTTTCTTT. Its translation is CASSQDLGLGNTEAFF. This chain joins TRBV3-1 and TRBJ1-1; D not certain. CDR3 length: 16 amino acids. The germline V and J ends were trimmed by 0 bases and 1 base, with 12 bases remaining between them. In germline, CDR1 is LGHDT, CDR2 YNNKEL (reference sequence).

Many counts were recorded for this clonotype. This chain links TRBV7-2 with TRBJ2-5; D remains unclear. The CDR3 covers 13 residues. The V end lost 2 bases, the J end lost 2 bases, and 6 bases lay between the germline ends. The germline V gene encodes CDR1 SGHTA and CDR2 FQGNSA. The CDR3 sequence is CASSLTFQETQYF. In nucleotides, the CDR3 is TGTGCCAGCAGCTTAACATTTCAAGAGACCCAGTACTTC.

This clonotype was counted ten times or more. The chain combines TRBV7-6 with TRBJ2-5, with 8 bases identical to TRBD1. V shed 5 bases and J 2 bases; nucleotides not matched to a gene: 13. This CDR3 has 17 amino acids. Germline assignment: CDR1 SGHVS and CDR2 FNYEAQ. Here the CDR3 reads CASSPHLGRGLQETQYF. The DNA of the CDR3 is TGTGCCAGCAGCCCTCACCTGGGCAGGGGGCTGCAAGAGACCCAGTACTTC.

This clonotype was counted ten times or more. The chain couples TRBV5-1 to TRBJ2-2, with D hard to call. Germline loops: CDR1 SGHRS, CDR2 YFSETQ. Trimming removed 7 bases at V and 0 bases at J, with 10 bases between. The CDR3 sequence is 14 residues long. The CDR3 DNA reads as TGCGCCAGCGAGTATATGCCGAACACCGGGGAGCTGTTTTTT. Translating gives CASEYMPNTGELFF.

This clonotype was seen ten or more times. The chain links TRBV27 to TRBJ2-2; D uncertain. Trimming cost V 3 bases and J 6 bases, with 8 bases left between them. The germline V gene encodes CDR1 MNHEY and CDR2 SMNVEV (reference sequence). This CDR3 region has 13 residues. The CDR3 region has the DNA TGTGCCAGCAGTTTTAAGGCTTCCGGGGAGCTGTTTTTT. Translated: CASSFKASGELFF.

This clonotype occurred many times. The rearrangement links TRBV9 to TRBJ2-1, with TRBD2 identical over 12 bases. V gave up 4 bases and J gave up 6 bases; unmatched junction bases: 5. Germline-derived CDR1 and CDR2 are SGDLS and YYNGEE. The CDR3 has 15 residues. The CDR3 spells CASSLAGGPGNEQFF. The DNA of the CDR3 is TGTGCCAGCAGCCTAGCGGGAGGGCCTGGCAATGAGCAGTTCTTC.

This clonotype was counted at least ten times. The chain couples TRBV12-3 or TRBV12-4 to TRBJ2-1; 8 bases map to TRBD2. The CDR3 runs to 14 residues. V shed 6 bases and J 2 bases; nucleotides not matched to a gene: 3. DNA for the CDR3: TGTGCCAGCAGCCTAGCGGGCACCTACAATGAGCAGTTCTTC. Translation gives CASSLAGTYNEQFF.

This rearrangement joins TRBV13 to TRBJ2-7, with TRBD2 identical over 11 bases. Germline CDR1 and CDR2: PRHDT and FYEKMQ (reference sequence). The CDR3 extends over 16 amino acids. Unmatched junction bases numbered 10, after V lost 5 bases and J lost 4 bases. The CDR3 protein is CASSLRLAGRGYEQYF. The DNA for the CDR3 is TGTGCCAGCAGCCTCCGACTAGCGGGAAGAGGGTACGAGCAGTACTTC. The whole variable domain, filled in from reference TRBV13 and TRBJ2-7, reads AAGVIQSPRHLIKEKRETATLKCYPIPRHDTVYWYQQGPGQDPQFLISFYEKMQSDKGSIPDRFSAQQFSDYHSELNMSSLELGDSALYFCASSLRLAGRGYEQYFGPGTRLTVT.

This clonotype came up many times. CDR3 DNA: TGCAGTGCTAGAGATCTAAGGACTAGCTCCTACAATGAGCAGTTCTTC. It specifies CSARDLRTSSYNEQFF. This sequence joins TRBV20-1 and TRBJ2-1; 7 nucleotides line up with TRBD2. Germline CDR1 is DFQATT and CDR2 is SNEGSKA (reference sequence). This CDR3 comprises 16 residues. V lost 0 bases, J lost 0 bases, and 5 bases stayed unmatched.

This clonotype was seen at least ten times. The chain links TRBV6-5 to TRBJ2-3; 9 bases fit TRBD2. Germline V gives CDR1 MNHEY, CDR2 SVGAGI. V lost 0 bases to trimming and J lost 2 bases; unmatched junction nucleotides: 12. The CDR3 is 19 residues long. The CDR3 region is CASSYSMSRTSAFTDTQYF. Here the CDR3 DNA reads TGTGCCAGCAGTTACTCGATGAGCCGGACTAGCGCTTTCACAGATACGCAGTATTTT.

This clonotype was counted at least ten times. The chain has TRBV7-6 and TRBJ2-1; no clear D. The CDR3 length is 12 residues. Trimming took 4 bases from V and 8 from J, leaving 9 bases between them. Germline loops: CDR1 SGHVS, CDR2 FNYEAQ. CDR3 DNA sequence: TGTGCCAGCAGCTCGCGACCCTATGAGCAGTTCTTC. The encoded protein is CASSSRPYEQFF.

This clonotype has a count of ten or more. This chain links TRBV12-3 or TRBV12-4 with TRBJ2-2, with D perhaps TRBD1 or TRBD2 (5 bases each). This CDR3 has 14 amino acids. V was clipped by 5 bases and J by 4 bases, with 11 bases between them. CDR3 sequence reads: CASSQGGGTGELFF. The CDR3 bases are TGTGCCAGCAGTCAGGGTGGAGGCACCGGGGAGCTGTTTTTT.

At least ten counts were recorded for this clonotype. This chain joins TRBV27 and TRBJ1-5, with D perhaps matching TRBD1 (6 bases). Deletions cut 7 bases from V and 6 bases from J, with 19 bases between. The CDR3 contains 15 residues. Germline assignment: CDR1 MNHEY and CDR2 SMNVEV (reference sequence). CDR3 in DNA: TGTGCCAGCACTCCGGGAGGAACAGGGCCTCAGCCCCAGCATTTT. Amino acid sequence: CASTPGGTGPQPQHF.

This clonotype has at least ten counts. This chain uses TRBV4-3 with TRBJ2-6, with D perhaps matching TRBD2 (5 bases). Between the trimmed V and J ends, which lost 5 bases and 0 bases, there was a span of 14 bases. CDR3 length: 17 residues. Germline CDR1 reads LGHNA; CDR2 reads YSLEER. The DNA for the CDR3 is TGCGCCAGCAGCTTCGGGGAGTTGGTCTCTGGGGCCAACGTCCTGACTTTC. It encodes CASSFGELVSGANVLTF.

This clonotype was counted many times. V and J are TRBV15 and TRBJ1-1; D gene uncertain. This CDR3 is 13 amino acids long. The germline V gene has CDR1 LNHNV and CDR2 YYDKDF (reference sequence). V shed 5 bases and J shed 4 bases, with 11 bases lying between them. The CDR3 spells CATSGGMRTEAFF. The CDR3 DNA reads as TGTGCCACCAGCGGCGGGATGCGCACTGAAGCTTTCTTT.

This clonotype was recorded at least ten times. The CDR3 loop reads CASSLEAAGNEQFF. Written as DNA, the CDR3 is TGTGCCAGCAGCTTAGAGGCGGCGGGAAATGAGCAGTTCTTC. The chain has TRBV7-2 and TRBJ2-1; D might be TRBD2 (6 bases). The V end was cut by 1 base, the J end by 7 bases, with 11 bases between. This CDR3 is 14 amino acids long. Germline V gene data show CDR1 as SGHTA and CDR2 as FQGNSA. The full variable domain, with the rest looked up from reference TRBV7-2 and TRBJ2-1, is GAGVSQSPSNKVTEKGKDVELRCDPISGHTALYWYRQSLGQGLEFLIYFQGNSAPDKSGLPSDRFSAERTGGSVSTLTIQRTQQEDSAVYLCASSLEAAGNEQFFGPGTRLTVL.

There are many counts of this clonotype. The CDR3 sequence is CASSYTSYEQYF. For the CDR3, the DNA is TGTGCCAGCAGTTACACCTCCTACGAGCAGTACTTC. The rearrangement uses TRBV6-2 or TRBV6-3 and TRBJ2-7; D call uncertain. Trimming cost V 2 bases and J 0 bases, with 2 bases left between them. CDR3 length equals 12 residues. Germline values: CDR1 MNHEY, CDR2 SVGEGT.

This clonotype was counted at least ten times. The V and J genes are TRBV12-3 or TRBV12-4 and TRBJ1-6; TRBD1 might be the D (5 bases). This CDR3 contains 14 residues. The V gene lost 1 base and the J gene lost 8 bases, with 9 bases spanning the gap. Here the CDR3 DNA reads TGTGCCAGCAGTTTAGGGGACCGAGATTCACCCCTCCACTTT. Translated: CASSLGDRDSPLHF.

Many counts were recorded for this clonotype. This chain links TRBV29-1 with TRBJ2-7; TRBD1 matches at 10 bases. With V trimmed by 6 bases and J by 4 bases, 6 bases remained unmatched. The germline V gene encodes CDR1 SQVTM and CDR2 ANQGSEA. CDR3 length equals 13 residues. The CDR3, as DNA: TGCAGCGTGCTCCGGGACAGGGGTTACGAGCAGTACTTC. Its protein product is CSVLRDRGYEQYF.

The CDR3 reads CASRGLQETQYF. The CDR3 region has the DNA TGTGCCAGCAGGGGACTTCAAGAGACCCAGTACTTC. The chain has TRBV27 and TRBJ2-5, with TRBD2 as a possible D gene (6 bases). V shed 6 bases and J shed 2 bases, with 7 bases lying between them. The germline gives CDR1 MNHEY, CDR2 SMNVEV (reference sequence). The CDR3 totals 12 residues.

This clonotype was counted at least ten times. The V gene is TRBV5-1, the J gene TRBJ2-7; D possibly corresponds to TRBD2 (6 bases). The CDR3 has 15 residues. In germline, CDR1 is SGHRS, CDR2 YFSETQ. The germline V and J ends were trimmed by 1 base and 2 bases, with 13 bases remaining between them. In DNA, the CDR3 is TGCGCCAGCAGCTTGCGCGGTCGGGAGACCTACGAGCAGTACTTC. Amino acids: CASSLRGRETYEQYF.

There are many counts of this clonotype. Here the CDR3 reads CSASGFLAGGPGETQYF. Written as DNA, the CDR3 is TGCAGTGCTAGTGGTTTCCTAGCGGGAGGGCCGGGAGAGACCCAGTACTTC. The V and J genes are TRBV20-1 and TRBJ2-5; TRBD2 aligns across 12 bases. J was trimmed by 4 bases and V by 3 bases; bases with no gene match: 12. CDR3 length: 17 residues. Germline V CDR1 and CDR2: DFQATT, SNEGSKA (reference sequence).

Ten or more counts support this clonotype. The V gene is TRBV14, the J gene TRBJ2-2; 8 nucleotides line up with TRBD2. Trimming removed 5 bases from V and 4 bases from J; junction bases left unmatched: 3. This CDR3 comprises 14 residues. CDR1 is SGHDN and CDR2 is FVKESK in the germline V gene. The DNA for the CDR3 is TGTGCCAGCAGCTTAGCGGGAAGCACCGGGGAGCTGTTTTTT. It is translated as CASSLAGSTGELFF.

Ten or more counts support this clonotype. V gene TRBV4-1 combines with J gene TRBJ2-1; D call uncertain. Deletions cut 4 bases from V and 8 bases from J, with 15 bases between. Germline CDR1 and CDR2: MGHRA and YSYEKL. The CDR3 runs to 14 residues. For the CDR3, the DNA is TGCGCCAGCAGCCCCACTGCAGCGACCGATGAGCAGTTCTTC. The encoded protein is CASSPTAATDEQFF.

This clonotype was seen ten or more times. This chain uses TRBV4-3 with TRBJ2-5; possibly TRBD2 for D (6 bases). The CDR3 is 15 amino acids. V lost 1 base to trimming and J lost 4 bases, with 13 bases between them. Germline V gene data show CDR1 as LGHNA and CDR2 as YSLEER. The CDR3 DNA reads as TGCGCCAGCAGCCAAGCCCCCGGAGGGTCAGAGACCCAGTACTTC. Its translation: CASSQAPGGSETQYF.